This T cell receptor beta chain was captured in a study of shared clonotypes between healthy human individuals (dated by TCRdb to 2020 to 2022). Turning to the overall study: The cohort included a few men and two women between 18 and 49 years of age. Per donor, three plates each were used for CD4 naive and CD4 memory, two for CD8 naive, and one for CD8 memory. To estimate repertoire size and how much clonotypes are shared between individuals, the study performed deep sequencing of blood TCR repertoires from roughly five healthy adults. Libraries were prepared and TCR repertoires were sequenced by different laboratories using diverse techniques, in order to increase sequencing depth and limit assay-specific biases. Between about 0.85 and 8.9 billion PBMCs per donor were obtained by leukapheresis. Summary of the overall study and its limitations: Based on pairwise subsampling, the degree of clonotype sharing among donors was expected to be affected by sequencing depth. Compared with non-shared clonotypes, the clonotypes found in all four sorted-subset donors had higher generation probabilities. Only blood was sampled, and tissue TCR repertoires likely differ from those in blood. Estimated clonotype richness was generally larger for naive than for memory subsets. The genetic and exposure-history diversity represented was limited by the small number of donors. Rarefaction of sorted-subset datasets indicated incomplete sequencing despite the large sequencing depth. Around 5.4% of naive CD4, 3.5% of naive CD8, about 2.1% of memory CD4, and around 0.4% of memory CD8 clonotypes were shared across several donors.

The CDR3 contains 19 residues, cysteine and phenylalanine counted. This entry keeps only the CDR3 DNA: 57 bases, framed from base 1. V loses 1 base at its end and J loses 4 bases; junction bases beyond the gene matches: 12. For CDR1 and CDR2, the germline V gene lists SNHLY and FYNNEI. Concerning this clone: The clone's antigen remains unknown. Base qualities are not at hand, and no much larger clone is one base apart.

CD8 naive samples were obtained by positive selection for CCR7 among CD45RO-negative cells, yielding a CD45RA+CCR7+ population from which TemRA cells were excluded. Donors were healthy HIV-negative adults with no recently reported acute infections or vaccinations. Only Caucasian adults living in Nashville, Tennessee, USA were represented among the donors. Blood was obtained by leukapheresis, after which PBMCs were separated by Ficoll-Histopaque density gradient centrifugation and cryopreserved in liquid nitrogen vapor phase. Analytical flow cytometry was used to check the purity and quantity of each magnetically sorted T cell population. Each sorted fraction had its genomic DNA isolated and then quantified by UV absorbance on a Nanodrop 2000c. TCR CDR3 regions were amplified from genomic DNA by multiplex PCR using the deep immunoSEQ assay. Genomic DNA extracted from each cell subset was distributed evenly over all wells of several immunoSEQ 96-well plates, and each plate served as one replicate. For sorted subsets, each replicate PCR was loaded with roughly 190 ng genomic DNA, equivalent to 30,000 or so T cell genomes. The purified libraries were quantified using a Qubit 3.0 fluorometer, sized with a Bioanalyzer 2100, and then quantified again using the KAPA Library Quantification kit. Every immunoSEQ 96-well plate was sequenced on a dedicated single-read 150-cycle Illumina NextSeq 550 flow cell. Turning to the authors' computational methods: Because the immunoSEQ output included only junctional sequences and no quality scores, the filtering could not be the same as the filtering used for full-length reads. Sequences were annotated with PyIR, a Python wrapper for IgBLAST v1.9, using IMGT germline references to assign V/J genes and CDR3. Reads were removed for weak V/J assignments (E-value above 1e-6), missing CDR3, stop codons, out-of-frame junctions, or ambiguous translated residues. A V3J clonotype was defined by an identical inferred V gene, J gene, and CDR3 amino acid sequence. Percentage overlap between repertoires was computed as shared unique clonotypes divided by the size of the smaller repertoire. RTK rarefaction, the Chao1 estimator, and Recon v2.1 estimates of unobserved clonotypes were used to assess repertoire richness. OLGA was used to compute generation probabilities for all TCRbeta clonotypes that the gDNA method yielded from several donors. TCRdb mirrors the immuneACCESS table, restricted to in-frame sequences. Some clones are absent from its copies; in checked studies, under half trace to an unresolved V gene, and the reason for the others is unknown. D and trimming come from the DNA, and the V and J calls and clone size come from that table. In all, the sample holds some 2.1 million clones, and 80% to 95% of those were seen once. Around 1.8% of the sample rests with the top ten.

This receptor chain uses TRBV2 and TRBJ2-1, with 11 central nucleotides matching TRBD2. Sequencing was done on a sample of naive CD8+ T cells from PBMCs. Taken with the paper, the label for cell subset or site translates to: CD45RA+CCR7+. This clonotype was obtained from a man between 18 and 29 years old in good health. Some clones in this sample may be carry-over from other donors' samples. The CDR3 protein sequence reads: CASSEEGLAASTLYNEQFF. The sequenced DNA: TGTGCCAGCAGTGAAGAGGGACTAGCGGCGTCAACCCTTTACAATGAGCAGTTCTTC.